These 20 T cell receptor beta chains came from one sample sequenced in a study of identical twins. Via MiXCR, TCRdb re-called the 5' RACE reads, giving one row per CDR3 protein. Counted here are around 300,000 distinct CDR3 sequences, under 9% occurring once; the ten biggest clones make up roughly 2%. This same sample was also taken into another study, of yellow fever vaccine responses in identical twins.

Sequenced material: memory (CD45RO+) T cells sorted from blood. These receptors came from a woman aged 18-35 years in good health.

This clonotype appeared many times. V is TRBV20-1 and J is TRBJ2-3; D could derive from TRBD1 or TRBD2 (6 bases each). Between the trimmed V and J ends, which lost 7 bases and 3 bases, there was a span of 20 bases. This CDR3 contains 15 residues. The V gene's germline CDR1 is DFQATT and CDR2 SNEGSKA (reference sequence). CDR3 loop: CSVQTLWGATDTQYF. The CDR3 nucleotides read TGCAGTGTTCAGACCCTTTGGGGGGCGACAGATACGCAGTATTTT.

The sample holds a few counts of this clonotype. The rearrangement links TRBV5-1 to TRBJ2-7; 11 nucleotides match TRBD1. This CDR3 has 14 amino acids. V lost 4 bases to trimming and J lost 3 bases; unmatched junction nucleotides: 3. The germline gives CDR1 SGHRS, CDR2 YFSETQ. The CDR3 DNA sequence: TGCGCCAGCAGCGTCGGGACAGGGGGCTACGAGCAGTACTTC. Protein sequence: CASSVGTGGYEQYF.

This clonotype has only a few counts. The CDR3 region is CASTRLRGLTYNEQFF. In DNA, the CDR3 is TGTGCCAGCACCAGATTGCGGGGACTTACCTACAATGAGCAGTTCTTC. The chain joins TRBV28 to TRBJ2-1; D may be TRBD2 (6 bases). The germline gives CDR1 MDHEN, CDR2 SYDVKM. CDR3 length: 16 amino acids. The V end was cut by 7 bases, the J end by 2 bases, with 18 bases between.

The CDR3 DNA sequence: TGTGCCAGCAGTTACTCCCCCCCCTATGGCTACACCTTC. This gives the protein CASSYSPPYGYTF. The chain has TRBV6-6 and TRBJ1-2; D remains ambiguous. The V end was cut by 0 bases, the J end by 4 bases, with 6 bases between. This CDR3 spans 13 amino acids. Per germline, CDR1 MNHNY and CDR2 SVGAGI (reference sequence).

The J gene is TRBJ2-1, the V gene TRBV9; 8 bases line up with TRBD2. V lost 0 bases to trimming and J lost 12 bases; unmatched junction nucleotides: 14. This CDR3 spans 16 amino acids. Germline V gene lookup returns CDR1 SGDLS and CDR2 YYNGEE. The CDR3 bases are TGTGCCAGCAGCGTAGCAGTTAGCGGGATCTCTAACGGGCAGTTCTTC. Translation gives CASSVAVSGISNGQFF.

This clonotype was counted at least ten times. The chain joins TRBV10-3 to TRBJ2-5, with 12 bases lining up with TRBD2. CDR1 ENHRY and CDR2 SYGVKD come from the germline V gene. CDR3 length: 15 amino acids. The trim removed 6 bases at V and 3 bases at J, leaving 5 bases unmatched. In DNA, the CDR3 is TGTGCCATCAGGGCTAGCGGGGGGGCTGAAGAGACCCAGTACTTC. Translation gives CAIRASGGAEETQYF.

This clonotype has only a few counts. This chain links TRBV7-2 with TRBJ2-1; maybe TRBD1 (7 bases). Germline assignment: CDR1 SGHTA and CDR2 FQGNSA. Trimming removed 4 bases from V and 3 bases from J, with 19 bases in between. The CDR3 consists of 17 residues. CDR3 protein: CASSSLFGTAGYNEQFF. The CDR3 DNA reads TGTGCCAGCAGCTCCCTTTTCGGGACAGCGGGCTACAATGAGCAGTTCTTC.

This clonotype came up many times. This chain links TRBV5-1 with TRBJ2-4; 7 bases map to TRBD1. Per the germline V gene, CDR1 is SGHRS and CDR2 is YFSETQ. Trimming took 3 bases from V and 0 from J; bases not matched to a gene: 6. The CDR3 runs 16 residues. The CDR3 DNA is TGCGCCAGCAGCTGGGGGACAGCCCTAGCCAAAAACATTCAGTACTTC. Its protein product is CASSWGTALAKNIQYF.

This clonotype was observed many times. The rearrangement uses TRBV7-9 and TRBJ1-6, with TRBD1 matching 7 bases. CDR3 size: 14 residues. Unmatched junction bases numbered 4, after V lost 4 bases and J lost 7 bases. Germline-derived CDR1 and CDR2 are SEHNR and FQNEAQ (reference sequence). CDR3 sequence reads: CASSSGTANSPLHF. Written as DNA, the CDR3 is TGTGCCAGCAGCTCCGGGACAGCGAATTCACCCCTCCACTTT.

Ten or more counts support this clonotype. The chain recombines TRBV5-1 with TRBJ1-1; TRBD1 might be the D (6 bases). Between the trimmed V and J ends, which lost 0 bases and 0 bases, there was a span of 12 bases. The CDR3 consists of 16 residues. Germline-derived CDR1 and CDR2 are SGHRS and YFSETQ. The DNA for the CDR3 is TGCGCCAGCAGCTTGGCGACAGGCCGATTGAACACTGAAGCTTTCTTT. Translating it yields CASSLATGRLNTEAFF.

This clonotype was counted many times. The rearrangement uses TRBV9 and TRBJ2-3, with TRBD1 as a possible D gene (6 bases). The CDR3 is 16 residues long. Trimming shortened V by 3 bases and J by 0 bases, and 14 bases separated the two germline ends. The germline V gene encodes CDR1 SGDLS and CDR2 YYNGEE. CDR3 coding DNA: TGTGCCAGCAGCGATAACAGGGTATCTAGCACAGATACGCAGTATTTT. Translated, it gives CASSDNRVSSTDTQYF.

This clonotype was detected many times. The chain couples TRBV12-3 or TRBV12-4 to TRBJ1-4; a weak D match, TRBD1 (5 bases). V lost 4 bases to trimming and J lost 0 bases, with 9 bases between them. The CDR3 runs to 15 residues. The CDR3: CASSSGASTNEKLFF. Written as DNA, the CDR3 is TGTGCCAGCAGTTCCGGGGCTTCAACTAATGAAAAACTGTTTTTT.

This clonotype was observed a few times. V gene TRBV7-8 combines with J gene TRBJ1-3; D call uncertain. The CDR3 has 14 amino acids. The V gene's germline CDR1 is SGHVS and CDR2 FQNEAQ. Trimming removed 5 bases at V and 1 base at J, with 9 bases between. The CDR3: CASSLGISGNTIYF. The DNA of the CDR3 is TGTGCCAGCAGCCTGGGCATTTCTGGAAACACCATATATTTT. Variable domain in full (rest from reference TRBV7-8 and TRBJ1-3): GAGVSQSPRYKVAKRGQDVALRCDPISGHVSLFWYQQALGQGPEFLTYFQNEAQLDKSGLPSDRFFAERPEGSVSTLKIQRTQQEDSAVYLCASSLGISGNTIYFGEGSWLTVV.

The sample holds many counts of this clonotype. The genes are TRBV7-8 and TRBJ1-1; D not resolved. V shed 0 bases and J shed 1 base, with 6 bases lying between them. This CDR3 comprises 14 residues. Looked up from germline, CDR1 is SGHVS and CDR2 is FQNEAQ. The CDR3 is CASSLARANTEAFF. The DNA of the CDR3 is TGTGCCAGCAGCTTAGCGAGGGCGAACACTGAAGCTTTCTTT. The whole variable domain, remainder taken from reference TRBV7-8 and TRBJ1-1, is GAGVSQSPRYKVAKRGQDVALRCDPISGHVSLFWYQQALGQGPEFLTYFQNEAQLDKSGLPSDRFFAERPEGSVSTLKIQRTQQEDSAVYLCASSLARANTEAFFGQGTRLTVV.

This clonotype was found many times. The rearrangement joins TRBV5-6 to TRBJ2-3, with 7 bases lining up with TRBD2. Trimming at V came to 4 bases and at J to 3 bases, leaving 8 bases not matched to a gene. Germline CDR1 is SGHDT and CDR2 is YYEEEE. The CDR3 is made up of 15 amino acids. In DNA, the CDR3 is TGTGCCAGCAGCCGGCGGCTAGCGGCAACAGATACGCAGTATTTT. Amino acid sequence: CASSRRLAATDTQYF.

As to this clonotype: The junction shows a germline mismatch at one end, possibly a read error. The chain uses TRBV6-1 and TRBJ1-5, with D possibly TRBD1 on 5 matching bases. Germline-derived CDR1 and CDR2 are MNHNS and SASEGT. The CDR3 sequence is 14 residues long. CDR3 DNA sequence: TGTGCCAGCAGGGAAGGACAAGGCAATCAGCCCCAGCATTTT. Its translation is CASREGQGNQPQHF.

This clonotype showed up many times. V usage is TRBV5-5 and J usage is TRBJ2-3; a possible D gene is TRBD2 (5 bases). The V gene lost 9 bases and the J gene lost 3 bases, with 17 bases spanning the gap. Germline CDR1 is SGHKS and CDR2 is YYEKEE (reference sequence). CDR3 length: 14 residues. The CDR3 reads CATAWSSNTDTQYF. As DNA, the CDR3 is TGTGCCACCGCATGGTCTAGCAATACAGATACGCAGTATTTT.

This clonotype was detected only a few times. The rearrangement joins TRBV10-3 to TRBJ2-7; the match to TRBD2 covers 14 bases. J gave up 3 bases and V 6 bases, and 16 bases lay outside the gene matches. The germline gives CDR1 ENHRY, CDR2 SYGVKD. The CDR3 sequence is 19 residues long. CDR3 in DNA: TGTGCCATCAGCCCATCCGGGACTAGCGGGAGAGGTTCCCTCTACGAGCAGTACTTC. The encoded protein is CAISPSGTSGRGSLYEQYF.

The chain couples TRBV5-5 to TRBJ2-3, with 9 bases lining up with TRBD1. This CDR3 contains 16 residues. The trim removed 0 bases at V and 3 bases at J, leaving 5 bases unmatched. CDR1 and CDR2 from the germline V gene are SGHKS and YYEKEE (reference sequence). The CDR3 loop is CASSLGPGQGTDTQYF. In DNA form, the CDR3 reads TGTGCCAGCAGCTTGGGACCAGGACAGGGGACAGATACGCAGTATTTT.

The CDR3 DNA reads as TGTGCCAGCAGTCACCGATGGAACAAGACAGGGAAGACCGGGGAGCTGTTTTTT. Translated: CASSHRWNKTGKTGELFF. The rearrangement links TRBV6-5 to TRBJ2-2; 7 bases are a match to TRBD1. V was clipped by 5 bases and J by 5 bases; unmatched bases: 17. CDR1 is MNHEY and CDR2 is SVGAGI in the germline V gene. This CDR3 spans 18 amino acids.